The present T cell receptor beta chain was sequenced within a study of naive and memory T cell subsets. There are 14 residues in the CDR3. CDR1 is LNHDA and CDR2 is SQIVND in the germline V gene (reference sequence). V was shortened by 8 bases and J by 0 bases, with 11 bases between the two germline ends. After CD4 positive bead selection, the CD4-negative fraction gave CD8 T cells. An equimolar mix of two oligonucleotides served as the beta constant-region primer for TRBC1 and TRBC2. Ligated cDNA was amplified by four rounds of PCR with nested alpha and beta constant-region primers and SP2. MiXCR, run by TCRdb on the UMI-ligation and nested PCR reads, gives a single entry per CDR3 protein. Altogether 130,000 or so distinct CDR3 sequences are present, roughly 36% being singletons, with the ten largest covering approximately 0.88%.

Sequenced sample: central memory CD4+ T cells from blood. The rearrangement joins TRBV19 to TRBJ1-5; the D gene is possibly TRBD1 (5 bases). The receptor's source is a human donor in good health. The CDR3 here is CASSRQGSNQPQHF. CDR3 coding DNA: TGTGCCAGTTCGAGGCAGGGTAGCAATCAGCCCCAGCATTTT.